The rows below give T cell receptor beta chains drawn from one sample of a study of human T cells and chemical hapten exposure. TCRdb passed the RACE reads through MiXCR, listing each CDR3 protein once. This table holds more than 90,000 distinct CDR3 sequences, 11% found once. The starting material was whole blood, obtained in connection with sensitization to the hapten diphenylcyclopropenone (DPC). The receptors come from a middle-aged woman with alopecia areata. Some clones in this sample may be carry-over from other donors' samples. Each CDR3 is given with its conserved first and last residue. Each record gives: clone size, D gene, V gene, J gene, CDR3 protein, CDR3 DNA. The D gene is left open where the match is weak. Size tells how often a clone was seen (once, few, many) or the class of an expanded clone, and some rows leave it out.

abundance: many; d_gene: TRBD1; v_gene: TRBV5-5; j_gene: TRBJ2-3; CDR3aa: CASSQGQGVDTQYF; CDR3nt: TGTGCCAGCAGCCAGGGACAGGGGGTAGATACGCAGTATTTT
abundance: few; d_gene: -; v_gene: TRBV3-1; j_gene: TRBJ2-3; CDR3aa: CASSRDRDTQYF; CDR3nt: TGTGCCAGCAGCCGCGACAGAGATACGCAGTATTTT
abundance: -; d_gene: -; v_gene: TRBV3-1; j_gene: TRBJ2-6; CDR3aa: CASSHSGANVLTF; CDR3nt: TGTGCCAGCAGCCATTCAGGGGCCAACGTCCTGACTTTC
abundance: -; d_gene: -; v_gene: TRBV4-2; j_gene: TRBJ2-5; CDR3aa: CASSQADSPQETQYF; CDR3nt: TGTGCCAGCAGCCAAGCTGATAGCCCGCAAGAGACCCAGTACTTC
abundance: -; d_gene: TRBD2; v_gene: TRBV29-1; j_gene: TRBJ2-2; CDR3aa: CSVLTGGTGELFF; CDR3nt: TGCAGCGTACTGACCGGGGGGACCGGGGAGCTGTTTTTT
abundance: many; d_gene: -; v_gene: TRBV6-2/TRBV6-3; j_gene: TRBJ2-1; CDR3aa: CASRLQGLPYNEQFF; CDR3nt: TGTGCCTCGCGCCTCCAAGGTTTACCGTACAATGAGCAGTTCTTC
abundance: many; d_gene: -; v_gene: TRBV29-1; j_gene: TRBJ1-1; CDR3aa: CSVREGPGREAFF; CDR3nt: TGCAGCGTTAGAGAGGGGCCCGGGCGCGAAGCTTTCTTT
abundance: few; d_gene: -; v_gene: TRBV10-3; j_gene: TRBJ1-1; CDR3aa: CAISERNTNTEAFF; CDR3nt: TGTGCCATCAGTGAGAGGAACACCAACACTGAAGCTTTCTTT
abundance: many; d_gene: -; v_gene: TRBV30; j_gene: TRBJ2-2; CDR3aa: CALRREAALTGELFF; CDR3nt: TGTGCCTTACGGAGGGAAGCGGCACTCACCGGGGAGCTGTTTTTT
abundance: -; d_gene: -; v_gene: TRBV7-9; j_gene: TRBJ2-1; CDR3aa: CASSGGEQFF; CDR3nt: TGTGCCAGCAGCGGCGGCGAGCAGTTCTTC
abundance: few; d_gene: -; v_gene: TRBV29-1; j_gene: TRBJ2-1; CDR3aa: CSVRAAYNEQFF; CDR3nt: TGCAGCGTTCGGGCAGCCTACAATGAGCAGTTCTTC
abundance: -; d_gene: -; v_gene: TRBV29-1; j_gene: TRBJ1-1; CDR3aa: CSALTEIEAFF; CDR3nt: TGCAGCGCTCTGACAGAGATTGAAGCTTTCTTT
abundance: -; d_gene: -; v_gene: TRBV27; j_gene: TRBJ2-1; CDR3aa: CASSFASASYNEQFF; CDR3nt: TGTGCCAGCAGTTTCGCTAGCGCCTCCTACAATGAGCAGTTCTTC
abundance: few; d_gene: -; v_gene: TRBV5-7; j_gene: TRBJ1-2; CDR3aa: CASSFGGSPGYTF; CDR3nt: TGTGCCAGCAGCTTCGGAGGGTCACCTGGCTACACCTTC
abundance: -; d_gene: TRBD1; v_gene: TRBV7-9; j_gene: TRBJ1-6; CDR3aa: CASSSGQGPLNSPLHF; CDR3nt: TGTGCCAGCAGTAGTGGACAGGGCCCACTTAATTCACCCCTCCACTTT
abundance: few; d_gene: TRBD2; v_gene: TRBV5-6; j_gene: TRBJ2-3; CDR3aa: CASSSGLAGDQDTQYF; CDR3nt: TGTGCCAGCAGTTCCGGACTAGCGGGTGATCAGGATACGCAGTATTTT
abundance: many; d_gene: TRBD1; v_gene: TRBV5-6; j_gene: TRBJ1-4; CDR3aa: CASSWTGGSTNEKLFF; CDR3nt: TGTGCCAGCAGCTGGACAGGGGGCTCAACTAATGAAAAACTGTTTTTT
abundance: many; d_gene: TRBD2; v_gene: TRBV7-9; j_gene: TRBJ2-1; CDR3aa: CASSSVSGTYNEQFF; CDR3nt: TGTGCCAGCAGCTCCGTTAGCGGGACCTACAATGAGCAGTTCTTC
abundance: few; d_gene: -; v_gene: TRBV3-1; j_gene: TRBJ2-5; CDR3aa: CASSQDPRPTKTQYF; CDR3nt: TGTGCCAGCAGCCAAGATCCGAGGCCCACAAAGACCCAGTACTTC
abundance: many; d_gene: -; v_gene: TRBV7-2; j_gene: TRBJ1-3; CDR3aa: CASSLATGNTIYF; CDR3nt: TGTGCCAGCAGCTTAGCAACAGGAAACACCATATATTTT
abundance: many; d_gene: -; v_gene: TRBV4-3; j_gene: TRBJ1-6; CDR3aa: CASSQETGFRSPLHF; CDR3nt: TGCGCCAGCAGCCAAGAAACAGGGTTTCGATCACCCCTCCACTTT
abundance: few; d_gene: TRBD1; v_gene: TRBV28; j_gene: TRBJ1-3; CDR3aa: CASSLPQGSAGNTIYF; CDR3nt: TGTGCCAGCAGCCTACCACAGGGGTCAGCTGGAAACACCATATATTTT
abundance: -; d_gene: TRBD1; v_gene: TRBV30; j_gene: TRBJ1-2; CDR3aa: CAWSVPGTGGYGYTF; CDR3nt: TGTGCCTGGAGTGTACCCGGGACAGGGGGCTATGGCTACACCTTC
abundance: many; d_gene: TRBD2; v_gene: TRBV7-2; j_gene: TRBJ2-7; CDR3aa: CASSLGRGAYEQYF; CDR3nt: TGTGCCAGCAGTTTAGGGCGGGGGGCCTACGAGCAGTACTTC
abundance: few; d_gene: -; v_gene: TRBV9; j_gene: TRBJ2-7; CDR3aa: CASSPDGPSTYEQYF; CDR3nt: TGTGCCAGCAGCCCTGACGGGCCGTCCACCTACGAGCAGTACTTC
abundance: -; d_gene: -; v_gene: TRBV19; j_gene: TRBJ2-1; CDR3aa: CASNPGVQYNEQFF; CDR3nt: TGTGCCAGTAACCCGGGGGTCCAGTACAATGAGCAGTTCTTC
abundance: -; d_gene: -; v_gene: TRBV27; j_gene: TRBJ2-1; CDR3aa: CASSFGPFNEQFF; CDR3nt: TGTGCCAGCAGTTTCGGACCGTTCAATGAGCAGTTCTTC
abundance: many; d_gene: TRBD1; v_gene: TRBV5-1; j_gene: TRBJ2-1; CDR3aa: CASSLGGTEYNEQFF; CDR3nt: TGCGCCAGCAGCTTGGGAGGGACAGAATACAATGAGCAGTTCTTC
abundance: many; d_gene: TRBD2; v_gene: TRBV4-3; j_gene: TRBJ2-7; CDR3aa: CASSQGLAGGQGYEQYF; CDR3nt: TGCGCCAGCAGCCAAGGTCTAGCGGGGGGGCAAGGTTACGAGCAGTACTTC
abundance: -; d_gene: -; v_gene: TRBV19; j_gene: TRBJ2-3; CDR3aa: CASSIFRDSDTQYF; CDR3nt: TGTGCCAGTAGTATCTTCCGGGACTCGGATACGCAGTATTTT
abundance: few; d_gene: -; v_gene: TRBV30; j_gene: TRBJ1-2; CDR3aa: CAWSVNPSRGYTF; CDR3nt: TGTGCCTGGAGTGTGAACCCATCTAGGGGCTACACCTTC
abundance: many; d_gene: -; v_gene: TRBV4-1; j_gene: TRBJ1-2; CDR3aa: CASSQDMWAGYTF; CDR3nt: TGCGCCAGCAGCCAAGATATGTGGGCTGGCTACACCTTC
abundance: few; d_gene: -; v_gene: TRBV7-2; j_gene: TRBJ1-5; CDR3aa: CASSLRGNQPQHF; CDR3nt: TGTGCCAGCAGCTTGAGGGGCAATCAGCCCCAGCATTTT
abundance: few; d_gene: -; v_gene: TRBV29-1; j_gene: TRBJ2-7; CDR3aa: CSGLGASYEQYF; CDR3nt: TGCAGCGGTCTCGGGGCCTCCTACGAGCAGTACTTC
abundance: -; d_gene: TRBD1; v_gene: TRBV7-9; j_gene: TRBJ1-1; CDR3aa: CASSFPQGARDTEAFF; CDR3nt: TGTGCCAGCAGCTTCCCACAGGGGGCGAGAGATACTGAAGCTTTCTTT
abundance: once; d_gene: -; v_gene: TRBV29-1; j_gene: TRBJ2-7; CDR3aa: CSADREGFNEQYF; CDR3nt: TGCAGCGCCGACAGGGAGGGTTTCAACGAGCAGTACTTC
abundance: -; d_gene: -; v_gene: TRBV3-1; j_gene: TRBJ2-1; CDR3aa: CASSQAQGPQFF; CDR3nt: TGTGCCAGCAGCCAAGCTCAAGGCCCCCAGTTCTTC
abundance: many; d_gene: TRBD2; v_gene: TRBV7-9; j_gene: TRBJ2-7; CDR3aa: CASSADGRTSYEQYF; CDR3nt: TGTGCCAGCAGCGCCGACGGGAGGACCTCCTACGAGCAGTACTTC
abundance: few; d_gene: TRBD1; v_gene: TRBV5-4; j_gene: TRBJ1-2; CDR3aa: CASSLDGDSAFGYTF; CDR3nt: TGTGCCAGCAGCTTGGACGGGGACAGCGCGTTTGGCTACACCTTC
abundance: few; d_gene: -; v_gene: TRBV13; j_gene: TRBJ2-7; CDR3aa: CASSSGTSGEQYF; CDR3nt: TGTGCCAGCAGCTCAGGGACTTCCGGGGAGCAGTACTTC
abundance: few; d_gene: TRBD2; v_gene: TRBV20-1; j_gene: TRBJ2-5; CDR3aa: CSAAGLAEETQYF; CDR3nt: TGCAGTGCTGCTGGACTAGCGGAAGAGACCCAGTACTTC
abundance: many; d_gene: -; v_gene: TRBV5-1; j_gene: TRBJ2-2; CDR3aa: CASTHPKAGELFF; CDR3nt: TGCGCCAGCACTCATCCAAAGGCCGGGGAGCTGTTTTTT
abundance: many; d_gene: TRBD1; v_gene: TRBV7-9; j_gene: TRBJ1-2; CDR3aa: CASSLEGQGADGYTF; CDR3nt: TGTGCCAGCAGCTTAGAGGGACAGGGGGCGGATGGCTACACCTTC
abundance: many; d_gene: -; v_gene: TRBV7-9; j_gene: TRBJ1-3; CDR3aa: CASSTGRTGNTIYF; CDR3nt: TGTGCCAGCAGTACGGGGCGCACCGGAAACACCATATATTTT
abundance: -; d_gene: -; v_gene: TRBV9; j_gene: TRBJ2-7; CDR3aa: CASSEGPLREQYF; CDR3nt: TGTGCCAGCAGCGAGGGGCCCTTGCGCGAGCAGTACTTC
abundance: -; d_gene: TRBD1; v_gene: TRBV6-2/TRBV6-3; j_gene: TRBJ1-1; CDR3aa: CASSPLGTVEALF; CDR3nt: TGTGCCAGCAGTCCGCTCGGGACAGTTGAAGCTTTATTT
abundance: -; d_gene: -; v_gene: TRBV28; j_gene: TRBJ1-4; CDR3aa: CASSLGGNNEKLFF; CDR3nt: TGTGCCAGCAGTTTGGGAGGAAATAATGAAAAACTGTTTTTT
abundance: -; d_gene: -; v_gene: TRBV20-1; j_gene: TRBJ2-7; CDR3aa: CSARGQREQYF; CDR3nt: TGCAGTGCTAGAGGGCAGAGAGAGCAGTACTTC
abundance: -; d_gene: TRBD1; v_gene: TRBV11-3; j_gene: TRBJ2-7; CDR3aa: CASSSGQGAYEQYF; CDR3nt: TGTGCCAGCAGCTCGGGACAGGGGGCCTACGAGCAGTACTTC
abundance: few; d_gene: TRBD2; v_gene: TRBV7-9; j_gene: TRBJ2-1; CDR3aa: CASSATSGGAYNEQFF; CDR3nt: TGTGCCAGCAGCGCGACTAGCGGGGGCGCCTACAATGAGCAGTTCTTC
abundance: once; d_gene: TRBD1; v_gene: TRBV29-1; j_gene: TRBJ2-1; CDR3aa: CSVEAPGQGWNEQFF; CDR3nt: TGCAGCGTTGAAGCCCCGGGACAGGGATGGAATGAGCAGTTCTTC
abundance: many; d_gene: -; v_gene: TRBV6-2/TRBV6-3; j_gene: TRBJ2-1; CDR3aa: CASRPTGKEQFF; CDR3nt: TGTGCCAGCAGGCCTACAGGGAAAGAGCAGTTCTTC
abundance: -; d_gene: TRBD2; v_gene: TRBV3-1; j_gene: TRBJ2-7; CDR3aa: CASSHTQRGDYEQYF; CDR3nt: TGTGCCAGCAGCCATACCCAGCGGGGAGACTACGAGCAGTACTTC
abundance: few; d_gene: -; v_gene: TRBV27; j_gene: TRBJ1-2; CDR3aa: CASSLFFTGGDDGYTF; CDR3nt: TGTGCCAGCAGCCTTTTTTTCACCGGGGGCGATGATGGCTACACCTTC
abundance: -; d_gene: TRBD1; v_gene: TRBV6-2/TRBV6-3; j_gene: TRBJ2-3; CDR3aa: CASSSSGWGTDTDTQYF; CDR3nt: TGTGCCAGCAGTAGCTCCGGGTGGGGGACAGACACAGATACGCAGTATTTT
abundance: -; d_gene: -; v_gene: TRBV25-1; j_gene: TRBJ1-1; CDR3aa: CASNSRGNTEAFF; CDR3nt: TGTGCCAGCAACAGCCGGGGGAACACTGAAGCTTTCTTT
abundance: -; d_gene: -; v_gene: TRBV20-1; j_gene: TRBJ2-5; CDR3aa: CSAIQGGETQYF; CDR3nt: TGCAGTGCTATCCAGGGGGGAGAGACCCAGTACTTC
abundance: -; d_gene: -; v_gene: TRBV29-1; j_gene: TRBJ2-7; CDR3aa: CSVGDTEDSYEQYF; CDR3nt: TGCAGCGTTGGCGACACCGAAGACTCCTACGAGCAGTACTTC
abundance: many; d_gene: TRBD2; v_gene: TRBV29-1; j_gene: TRBJ2-3; CDR3aa: CSVRAGGRDTQYF; CDR3nt: TGCAGCGTGAGAGCGGGAGGGCGAGATACGCAGTATTTT
abundance: many; d_gene: -; v_gene: TRBV12-3/TRBV12-4; j_gene: TRBJ1-2; CDR3aa: CASSSRGGLSYTF; CDR3nt: TGTGCCAGCAGTTCCCGGGGGGGCTTGAGCTACACCTTC